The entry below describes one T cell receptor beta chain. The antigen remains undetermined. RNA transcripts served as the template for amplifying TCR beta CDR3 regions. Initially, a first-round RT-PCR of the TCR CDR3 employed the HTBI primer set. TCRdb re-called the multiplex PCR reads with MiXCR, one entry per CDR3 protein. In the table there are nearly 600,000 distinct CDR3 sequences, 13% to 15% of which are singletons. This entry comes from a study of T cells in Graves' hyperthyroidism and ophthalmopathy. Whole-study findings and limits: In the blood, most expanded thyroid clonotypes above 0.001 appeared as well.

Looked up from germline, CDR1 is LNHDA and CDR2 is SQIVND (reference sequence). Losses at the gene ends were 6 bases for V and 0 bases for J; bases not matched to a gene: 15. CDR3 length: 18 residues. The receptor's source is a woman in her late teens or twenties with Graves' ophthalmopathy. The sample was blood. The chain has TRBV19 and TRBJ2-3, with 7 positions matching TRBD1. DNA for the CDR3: TGTGCCAGTAGAGCACCGGGACAGATAATTACTAGCACAGATACGCAGTATTTT. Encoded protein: CASRAPGQIITSTDTQYF.